This T cell receptor (beta chain) was obtained from a study of Tregs in tolerant kidney transplant recipients. TCRdb keeps only in-frame clones here, not all; method: immunoSEQ multiplex PCR. Its table records roughly 34,000 clones. This CDR3 region has 12 residues. The germline V and J ends were trimmed by 7 bases and 3 bases, with 9 bases remaining between them. Germline lookup yields CDR1 SEHNR and CDR2 FQNEAQ (reference sequence). Remarks on this clone: The CDR3 end lies 3 residues beyond the end of the read and is filled in from the germline J gene.

V and J are TRBV7-9 and TRBJ1-1; D might be TRBD1 (5 bases). The sample here was CD8+ T cells from blood, taken before the transplant. This clonotype was obtained from a human donor who received a combined kidney and bone marrow transplant. Incomplete CDR3 DNA: TGTGCCAGCATCGCAGGGCACACTGAA. Translating gives CASIAGHTE. The full CDR3 protein is CASIAGHTEAFF.